This passage covers 14 T cell receptor beta chains from one sample sequenced in a study of early T cells in non-severe SARS-CoV-2 infection. Via MiXCR, TCRdb re-called the 5' RACE reads, giving one row per CDR3 protein. The repertoire includes fewer than 100,000 distinct CDR3 sequences, over 9% of them detected once, and approximately 4.5% sits in the top ten. The sample was whole blood. These receptors all stem from an adult who was a healthcare worker with PCR-confirmed SARS-CoV-2 infection or an uninfected control (not recorded which).

This clonotype turned up a few times. The V and J genes are TRBV7-9 and TRBJ1-2; TRBD1 is a possible D gene (5 bases). V lost 5 bases and J lost 9, with 16 bases in between. This CDR3 has 13 amino acids. Germline-derived CDR1 and CDR2 are SEHNR and FQNEAQ (reference sequence). CDR3 sequence reads: CASSRGPSESYTF. The CDR3 DNA reads TGTGCCAGCAGCCGGGGACCCTCGGAGAGCTACACCTTC.

The CDR3 DNA follows: TGCAGTGCTTCCCCCAGGGTGACCGGGGAGCTGTTTTTT. Translation: CSASPRVTGELFF. The chain is built from TRBV20-1 and TRBJ2-2; D might be TRBD1 (5 bases). V was trimmed by 5 bases and J by 5 bases, leaving 12 bases between them. The germline gives CDR1 DFQATT, CDR2 SNEGSKA (reference sequence). The CDR3 length is 13 residues.

This clonotype came up many times. This chain uses TRBV7-9 with TRBJ2-7; 9 positions agree with TRBD2. The trim removed 5 bases at V and 5 bases at J, leaving 7 bases unmatched. The CDR3 is 14 amino acids. Germline values: CDR1 SEHNR, CDR2 FQNEAQ (reference sequence). The CDR3 region has the DNA TGTGCCAGCAGCCCCCCCGGGACTAGCAACGAGCAGTACTTC. As protein: CASSPPGTSNEQYF. The entire variable domain, with the rest obtained from reference TRBV7-9 and TRBJ2-7, is as follows: DTGVSQNPRHKITKRGQNVTFRCDPISEHNRLYWYRQTLGQGPEFLTYFQNEAQLEKSRLLSDRFSAERPKGSFSTLEIQRTEQGDSAMYLCASSPPGTSNEQYFGPGTRLTVT.

This clonotype has more than one count but fewer than ten. The V gene is TRBV6-1, the J gene TRBJ2-3; the D gene is possibly TRBD2 (6 bases). Germline CDR1 is MNHNS and CDR2 is SASEGT. The V and J ends lost 6 bases and 2 bases respectively, with 9 bases between them. The CDR3 has 13 residues. In nucleotides, the CDR3 is TGTGCCAGCAGGGGCGGGGCCACAGATACGCAGTATTTT. Protein: CASRGGATDTQYF.

This clonotype was recorded a few times. The V gene is TRBV20-1, the J gene TRBJ2-7; D is possibly TRBD2 (5 bases). V lost 1 base to trimming and J lost 6 bases, with 19 bases between them. The CDR3 sequence is 15 residues long. The V gene's germline CDR1 is DFQATT and CDR2 SNEGSKA (reference sequence). As DNA, the CDR3 is TGCAGTGCTAGAGTGGAAGGCGGGCCCAGCTCCGAGCAGTACTTC. This translates into CSARVEGGPSSEQYF.

This clonotype was seen a handful of times. The CDR3 DNA follows: TGTGCCAGCAGCTTAGTCTTAGGCGGGGGCGCAGATACGCAGTATTTT. This encodes CASSLVLGGGADTQYF. V is TRBV7-7 and J is TRBJ2-3; tentatively, D is TRBD2 (7 bases). Trimming shortened V by 1 base and J by 4 bases, and 15 bases separated the two germline ends. The length of the CDR3 is 16 residues. Germline values: CDR1 SSHAT, CDR2 FNYEAQ (reference sequence).

This chain links TRBV29-1 with TRBJ1-2; D call uncertain. This CDR3 comprises 14 residues. Germline CDR1 SQVTM, CDR2 ANQGSEA. V shed 2 bases and J shed 8 bases, with 18 bases lying between them. The CDR3 loop is CSVEPPVPGWGYTF. CDR3 DNA: TGCAGCGTTGAACCCCCGGTTCCTGGGTGGGGCTACACCTTC.

J is TRBJ2-2 and V is TRBV6-1; 8 nucleotides align to TRBD1. The trim removed 6 bases at V and 4 bases at J, leaving 13 bases unmatched. Germline CDR1 is MNHNS and CDR2 is SASEGT. The CDR3 covers 17 residues. In nucleotides, the CDR3 is TGTGCCAGCAGCCCAAAAAGAAGCACAGGGGGCACCGGGGAGCTGTTTTTT. Translation gives CASSPKRSTGGTGELFF.

There are a few counts of this clonotype. The rearrangement joins TRBV20-1 to TRBJ1-2; TRBD1 matches 7 bases. CDR3 length: 12 amino acids. CDR1 DFQATT and CDR2 SNEGSKA come from the germline V gene (reference sequence). J was trimmed by 5 bases and V by 5 bases; bases with no gene match: 5. This CDR3 reads CSALDREYGYTF. The CDR3 bases are TGCAGTGCTTTAGACAGGGAATATGGCTACACCTTC.

This clonotype occurred a few times. The chain has TRBV29-1 and TRBJ2-2, with D tentatively TRBD1 (5 bases). This CDR3 region has 11 residues. Trimming stripped 5 bases from V and 7 bases from J, with 8 bases between. Germline V gene data show CDR1 as SQVTM and CDR2 as ANQGSEA. The CDR3 loop is CSVQGDGELFF. Written as DNA, the CDR3 is TGCAGCGTTCAGGGTGACGGGGAGCTGTTTTTT.

The gene calls are TRBV5-1 and TRBJ2-1, with TRBD2 identical over 9 bases. The junction had 5 bases not matched to a gene; V was cut back by 2 bases and J by 5 bases. The germline gives CDR1 SGHRS, CDR2 YFSETQ. The CDR3 is made up of 15 amino acids. The CDR3 bases are TGCGCCAGCAGCTTACCGCGGGGGGGCAACAATGAGCAGTTCTTC. Protein product: CASSLPRGGNNEQFF.

A few counts support this clonotype. CDR3 protein: CAWSQGRGAKNIQYF. The CDR3 DNA reads as TGTGCCTGGTCGCAGGGTCGGGGGGCCAAAAACATTCAGTACTTC. The chain uses TRBV30 and TRBJ2-4; a weak D match, TRBD2 (6 bases). V lost 5 bases and J lost 1, with 15 bases in between. Per germline, CDR1 GTSNPN and CDR2 SVGIG (reference sequence). The CDR3 has 15 residues.

This clonotype was counted only a few times. The rearrangement uses TRBV20-1 and TRBJ2-7; either TRBD1 or TRBD2 may fit D (5 bases each). This CDR3 is built from 13 residues. Germline loops: CDR1 DFQATT, CDR2 SNEGSKA (reference sequence). V was trimmed by 2 bases and J by 0 bases, leaving 8 bases between them. CDR3 protein: CSARPGRSYEQYF. Written as DNA, the CDR3 is TGCAGTGCTAGACCGGGACGCTCCTACGAGCAGTACTTC.

Comments on this clonotype: One end of the junction does not line up with germline, which may come from a read error. The rearrangement uses TRBV14 and TRBJ2-3, with D maybe TRBD2 (5 bases). CDR1 SGHDN and CDR2 FVKESK come from the germline V gene. The CDR3 consists of 15 residues. The CDR3 protein is CASSKERSSTDTQYF. The CDR3 DNA reads TGTGCCAGCAGCAAAGAGCGGAGTAGCACAGATACGCAGTATTTT. The full variable domain, its missing parts supplied by reference TRBV14 and TRBJ2-3, is EAGVTQFPSHSVIEKGQTVTLRCDPISGHDNLYWYRRVMGKEIKFLLHFVKESKQDESGMPNNRFLAERTGGTYSTLKVQPAELEDSGVYFCASSKERSSTDTQYFGPGTRLTVL.